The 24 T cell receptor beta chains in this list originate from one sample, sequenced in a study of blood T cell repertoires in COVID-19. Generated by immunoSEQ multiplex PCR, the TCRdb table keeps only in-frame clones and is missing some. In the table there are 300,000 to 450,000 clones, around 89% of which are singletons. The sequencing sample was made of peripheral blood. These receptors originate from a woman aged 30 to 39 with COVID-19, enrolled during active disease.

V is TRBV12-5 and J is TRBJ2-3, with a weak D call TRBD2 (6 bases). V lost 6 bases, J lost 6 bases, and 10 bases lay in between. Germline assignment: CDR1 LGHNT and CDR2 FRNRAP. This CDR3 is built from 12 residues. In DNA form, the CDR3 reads TGTGCTAGTGGCACGGAGGGGGATACGCAGTATTTT. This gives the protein CASGTEGDTQYF.

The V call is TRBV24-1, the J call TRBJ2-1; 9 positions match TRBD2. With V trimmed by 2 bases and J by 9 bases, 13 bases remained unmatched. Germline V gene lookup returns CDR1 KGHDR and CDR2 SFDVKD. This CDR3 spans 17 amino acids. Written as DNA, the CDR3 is TGTGCCACCAGTGATTCCCCGGGGCGGGGGGGCTCCGGTGAGCAGTTCTTC. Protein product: CATSDSPGRGGSGEQFF.

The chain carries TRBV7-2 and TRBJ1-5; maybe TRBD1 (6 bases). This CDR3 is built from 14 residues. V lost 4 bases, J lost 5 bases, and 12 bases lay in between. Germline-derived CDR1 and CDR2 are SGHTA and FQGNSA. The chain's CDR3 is CASSSRQVDQPQHF. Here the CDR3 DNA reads TGTGCCAGCAGCTCTCGACAGGTAGATCAGCCCCAGCATTTT.

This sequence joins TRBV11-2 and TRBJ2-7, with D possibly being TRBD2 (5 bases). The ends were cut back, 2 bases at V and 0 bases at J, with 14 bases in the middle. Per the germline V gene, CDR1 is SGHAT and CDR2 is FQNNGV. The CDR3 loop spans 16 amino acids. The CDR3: CASSLSLIGSSYEQYF. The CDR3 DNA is TGTGCCAGCAGCTTATCCCTTATAGGGAGCTCCTACGAGCAGTACTTC.

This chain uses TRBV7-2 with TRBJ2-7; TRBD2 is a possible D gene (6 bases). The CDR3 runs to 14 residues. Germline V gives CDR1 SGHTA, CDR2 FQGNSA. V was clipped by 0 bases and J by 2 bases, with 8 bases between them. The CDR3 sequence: CASSLAGSPYEQYV. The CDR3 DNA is TGTGCCAGCAGCTTAGCCGGGAGTCCCTACGAGCAGTACGTC.

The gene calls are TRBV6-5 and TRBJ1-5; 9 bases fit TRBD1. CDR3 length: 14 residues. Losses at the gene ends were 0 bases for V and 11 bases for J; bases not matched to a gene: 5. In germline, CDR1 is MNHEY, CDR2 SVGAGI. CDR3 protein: CASSYSRDREAQHF. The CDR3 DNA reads TGTGCCAGCAGTTACTCACGGGACAGGGAAGCCCAGCATTTT.

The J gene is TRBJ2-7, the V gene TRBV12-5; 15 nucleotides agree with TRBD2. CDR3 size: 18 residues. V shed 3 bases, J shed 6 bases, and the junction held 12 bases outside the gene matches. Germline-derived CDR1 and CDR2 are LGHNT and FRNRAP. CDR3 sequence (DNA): TGTGCTAGTGGTTTTATCACCGGGACTAGCGGGAGGCGGGTCGAGCAGTACGTC. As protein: CASGFITGTSGRRVEQYV.

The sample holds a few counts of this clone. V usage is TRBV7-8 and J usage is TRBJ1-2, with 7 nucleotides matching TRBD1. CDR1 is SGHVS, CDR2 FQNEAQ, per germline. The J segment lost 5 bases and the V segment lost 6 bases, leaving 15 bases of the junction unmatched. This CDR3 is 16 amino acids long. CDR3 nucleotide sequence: TGTGCCAGCAGTCACATAATATTGGGACAGACATATGGCTACACCTTC. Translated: CASSHIILGQTYGYTF.

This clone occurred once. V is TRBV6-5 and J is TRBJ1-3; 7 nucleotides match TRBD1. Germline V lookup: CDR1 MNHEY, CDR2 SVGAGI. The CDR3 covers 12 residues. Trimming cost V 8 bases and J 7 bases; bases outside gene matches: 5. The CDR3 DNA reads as TGTGCCAGCCTCGGGACAGAGAACACCATATATTTT. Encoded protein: CASLGTENTIYF.

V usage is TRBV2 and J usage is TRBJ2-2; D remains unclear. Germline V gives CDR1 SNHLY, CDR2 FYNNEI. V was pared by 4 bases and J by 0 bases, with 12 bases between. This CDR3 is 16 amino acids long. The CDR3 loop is CASSVRLVANTGELFF. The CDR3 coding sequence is TGTGCCAGCAGTGTGCGATTGGTCGCGAACACCGGGGAGCTGTTTTTT.

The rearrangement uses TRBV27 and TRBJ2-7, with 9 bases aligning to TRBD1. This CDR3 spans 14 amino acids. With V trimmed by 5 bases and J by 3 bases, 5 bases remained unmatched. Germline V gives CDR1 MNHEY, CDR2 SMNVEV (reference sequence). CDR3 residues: CASSGTGRLYEQYF. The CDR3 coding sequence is TGTGCCAGCAGTGGGACAGGGAGACTCTACGAGCAGTACTTC.

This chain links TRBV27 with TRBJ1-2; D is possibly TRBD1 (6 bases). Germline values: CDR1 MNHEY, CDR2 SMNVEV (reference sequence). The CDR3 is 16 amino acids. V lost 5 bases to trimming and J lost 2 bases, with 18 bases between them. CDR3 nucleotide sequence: TGTGCCAGCAGTGCCTCGTGGACAGCGAGAAACTATGGCTACACCTTC. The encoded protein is CASSASWTARNYGYTF.

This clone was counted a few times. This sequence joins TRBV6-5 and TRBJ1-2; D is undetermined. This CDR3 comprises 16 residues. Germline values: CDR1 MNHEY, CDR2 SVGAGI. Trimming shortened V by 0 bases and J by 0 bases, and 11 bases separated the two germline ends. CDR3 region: CASSYSRVSSNYGYTF. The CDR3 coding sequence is TGTGCCAGCAGTTACTCCCGGGTATCATCTAACTATGGCTACACCTTC.

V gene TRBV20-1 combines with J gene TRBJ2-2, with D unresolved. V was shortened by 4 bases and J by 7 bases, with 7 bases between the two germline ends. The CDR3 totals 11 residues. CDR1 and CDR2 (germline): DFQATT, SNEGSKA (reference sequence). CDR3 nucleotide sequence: TGCAGTGCTAAAATATACGGGGAGCTGTTTTTT. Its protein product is CSAKIYGELFF.

CDR3 sequence: CATSKTGSAPQHF. The CDR3 region has the DNA TGTGCCACCAGCAAGACAGGGTCCGCGCCCCAGCATTTT. The chain is built from TRBV15 and TRBJ1-5; the match to TRBD1 covers 7 bases. The CDR3 spans 13 residues. The junction had 6 bases not matched to a gene; V was cut back by 4 bases and J by 9 bases. CDR1 is LNHNV, CDR2 YYDKDF, per germline (reference sequence).

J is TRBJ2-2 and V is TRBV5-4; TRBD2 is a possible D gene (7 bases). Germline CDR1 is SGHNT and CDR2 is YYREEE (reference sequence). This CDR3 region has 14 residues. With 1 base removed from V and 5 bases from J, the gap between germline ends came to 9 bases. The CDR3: CASSLRGGTGELFF. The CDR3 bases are TGTGCCAGCAGCTTGAGGGGGGGGACCGGGGAGCTGTTTTTT.

The CDR3 nucleotides read TGCGCCAGCTCTCTGGGCGGGGGAGAGTATGGCTACACCTTC. It encodes CASSLGGGEYGYTF. The chain carries TRBV5-1 and TRBJ1-2; D possibly corresponds to TRBD1 (5 bases). The CDR3 length is 14 residues. The germline V gene encodes CDR1 SGHRS and CDR2 YFSETQ. The V end was cut by 7 bases, the J end by 5 bases, with 18 bases between.

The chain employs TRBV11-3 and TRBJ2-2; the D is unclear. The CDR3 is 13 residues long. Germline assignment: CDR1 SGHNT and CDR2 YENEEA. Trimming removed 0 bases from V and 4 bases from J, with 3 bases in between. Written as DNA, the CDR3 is TGTGCCAGCAGCTTAGAGAGCACCGGGGAGCTGTTTTTT. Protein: CASSLESTGELFF.

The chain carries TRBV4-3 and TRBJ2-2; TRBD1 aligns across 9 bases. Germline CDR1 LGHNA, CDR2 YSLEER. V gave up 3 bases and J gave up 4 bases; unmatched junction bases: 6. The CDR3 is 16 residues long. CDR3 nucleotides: TGCGCCAGCAGCCAGAACAGGGGGCCTGGCACCGGGGAGCTGTTTTTT. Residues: CASSQNRGPGTGELFF.

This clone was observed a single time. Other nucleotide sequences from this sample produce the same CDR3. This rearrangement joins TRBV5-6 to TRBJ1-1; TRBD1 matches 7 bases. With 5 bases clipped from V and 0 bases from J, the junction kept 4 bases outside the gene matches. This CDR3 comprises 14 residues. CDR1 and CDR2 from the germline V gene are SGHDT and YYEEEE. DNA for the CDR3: TGTGCCAGCAGTTTCGGGACAGTGAACACTGAAGCTTTCTTT. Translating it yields CASSFGTVNTEAFF.

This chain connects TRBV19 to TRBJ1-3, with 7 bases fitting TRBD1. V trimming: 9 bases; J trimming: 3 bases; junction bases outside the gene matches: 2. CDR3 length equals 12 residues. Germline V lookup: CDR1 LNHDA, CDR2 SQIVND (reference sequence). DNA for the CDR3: TGTGCCAGCGGGACAGATGGAAACACCATATATTTT. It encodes CASGTDGNTIYF.

The chain's CDR3 is CASSSETPVLRGYTF. CDR3 in DNA: TGTGCCAGCAGCTCTGAAACGCCTGTCTTGAGGGGCTACACCTTC. This sequence joins TRBV5-6 and TRBJ1-2; D unclear. This CDR3 has 15 residues. Germline values: CDR1 SGHDT, CDR2 YYEEEE. Trimming removed 3 bases from V and 8 bases from J, with 20 bases in between.

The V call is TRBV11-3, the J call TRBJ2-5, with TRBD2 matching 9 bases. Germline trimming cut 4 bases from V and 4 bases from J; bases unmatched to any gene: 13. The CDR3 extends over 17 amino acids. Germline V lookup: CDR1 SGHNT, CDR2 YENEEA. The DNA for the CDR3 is TGTGCCAGCAGCTCCTGGACTAGCGCCCCCTTAGGAGAGACCCAGTACTTC. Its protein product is CASSSWTSAPLGETQYF.

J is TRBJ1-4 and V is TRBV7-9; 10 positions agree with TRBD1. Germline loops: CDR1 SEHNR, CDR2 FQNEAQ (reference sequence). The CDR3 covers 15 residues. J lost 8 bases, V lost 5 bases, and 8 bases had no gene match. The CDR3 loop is CASSLWTGGEEKLFF. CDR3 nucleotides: TGTGCCAGCAGCCTATGGACAGGGGGGGAGGAAAAACTGTTTTTT.